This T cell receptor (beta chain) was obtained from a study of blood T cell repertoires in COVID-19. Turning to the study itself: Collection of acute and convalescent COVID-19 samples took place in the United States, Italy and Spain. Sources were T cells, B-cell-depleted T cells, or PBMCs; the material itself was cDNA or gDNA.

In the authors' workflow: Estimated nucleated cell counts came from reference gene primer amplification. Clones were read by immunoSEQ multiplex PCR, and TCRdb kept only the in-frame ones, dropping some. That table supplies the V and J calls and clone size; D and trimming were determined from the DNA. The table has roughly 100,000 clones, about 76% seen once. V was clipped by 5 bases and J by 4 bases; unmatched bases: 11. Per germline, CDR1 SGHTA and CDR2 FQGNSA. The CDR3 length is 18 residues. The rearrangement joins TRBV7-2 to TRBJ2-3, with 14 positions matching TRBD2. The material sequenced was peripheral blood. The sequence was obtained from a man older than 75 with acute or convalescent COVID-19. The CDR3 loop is CASSPGGTSGRGADTQYF. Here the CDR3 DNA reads TGTGCCAGCAGCCCGGGCGGGACTAGCGGGAGAGGGGCAGATACGCAGTATTTT.